Below, 22 T cell receptor beta chains from the same sample are listed, as sequenced in a study of T cells in localized non-small cell lung cancer. Generated by immunoSEQ multiplex PCR, the TCRdb table keeps only in-frame clones and is missing some. This table has fewer than 30,000 clones, 84% appearing once. Here the sequenced sample was peripheral blood mononuclear cells, taken before any cancer treatment. These receptors originate from a man between 35 and 75 years old with stage III lung adenocarcinoma.

The V and J genes are TRBV6-1 and TRBJ2-6; D remains unclear. The CDR3 extends over 15 amino acids. Germline values: CDR1 MNHNS, CDR2 SASEGT. The V and J ends lost 7 bases and 3 bases respectively, with 13 bases between them. The CDR3 nucleotides read TGTGCCAGCACTGCCCTGGCTTATGGGGCCAACGTCCTGACTTTC. It codes for CASTALAYGANVLTF.

V and J are TRBV18 and TRBJ1-5, with D possibly matching TRBD1 (5 bases). This CDR3 has 18 residues. Germline assignment: CDR1 KGHSH and CDR2 LQKENI. The ends were cut back, 3 bases at V and 8 bases at J, with 26 bases in the middle. CDR3 in DNA: TGTGCCAGCTCACCGATCGGGAATGAGGGACGGGGTGGAAAGCCCCAGCATTTT. Protein product: CASSPIGNEGRGGKPQHF.

The chain employs TRBV6-1 and TRBJ1-5, with D unresolved. The V and J ends lost 5 bases and 0 bases respectively, with 11 bases between them. CDR3 size: 15 residues. Germline CDR1 MNHNS, CDR2 SASEGT. The CDR3: CASSNAGISNQPQHF. The CDR3 DNA reads TGTGCCAGCAGTAATGCGGGGATTAGCAATCAGCCCCAGCATTTT.

This chain joins TRBV7-2 and TRBJ2-1, with 7 bases fitting TRBD2. This CDR3 contains 14 residues. Losses at the gene ends were 4 bases for V and 10 bases for J; bases not matched to a gene: 10. CDR1 SGHTA and CDR2 FQGNSA come from the germline V gene. The CDR3 spells CASSSWAGEGEQFF. DNA of the CDR3: TGTGCCAGCAGCTCATGGGCGGGAGAAGGGGAGCAGTTCTTC.

The rearrangement joins TRBV2 to TRBJ2-2, with 7 nucleotides matching TRBD1. The J segment lost 5 bases and the V segment lost 6 bases, leaving 6 bases of the junction unmatched. Per the germline V gene, CDR1 is SNHLY and CDR2 is FYNNEI. This CDR3 has 14 amino acids. The CDR3 reads CASRGTAKTGELFF. CDR3 bases: TGTGCCAGCAGGGGGACAGCTAAAACCGGGGAGCTGTTTTTT.

This rearrangement joins TRBV4-1 to TRBJ1-1; D possibly corresponds to TRBD1 (5 bases). There are 18 residues in the CDR3. Germline V lookup: CDR1 MGHRA, CDR2 YSYEKL. V lost 0 bases, J lost 7 bases, and 24 bases lay in between. The CDR3 DNA reads TGCGCCAGCAGCCAAGATTTATTTGGGTTAGGGCACGGGGGTGAAGCTTTCTTT. It encodes CASSQDLFGLGHGGEAFF.

The chain combines TRBV28 with TRBJ2-7; D might be TRBD1 or TRBD2, each matching 6 bases. CDR3 size: 13 residues. The germline CDR1 and CDR2 sequences are MDHEN and SYDVKM. Trimming stripped 3 bases from V and 3 bases from J, with 9 bases between. The CDR3 DNA follows: TGTGCCAGCAGTTTGGGGGGCGGCTACGAGCAGTACGTC. Protein sequence: CASSLGGGYEQYV.

The chain is built from TRBV5-4 and TRBJ1-5, with D unresolved. CDR1 is SGHNT, CDR2 YYREEE, per germline (reference sequence). With 0 bases removed from V and 7 bases from J, the gap between germline ends came to 8 bases. The CDR3 is 13 amino acids. The CDR3 nucleotides are TGTGCCAGCAGCTTGGCCGGAGGCCAGCCCCAGCATTTT. Amino acid sequence: CASSLAGGQPQHF.

The chain carries TRBV30 and TRBJ2-7; TRBD2 might be the D (6 bases). The germline CDR1 and CDR2 sequences are GTSNPN and SVGIG (reference sequence). The CDR3 has 12 amino acids. Deletions cut 3 bases from V and 1 base from J, with 7 bases between. CDR3 loop: CAWRAGSYEQYF. The CDR3 DNA follows: TGTGCCTGGAGGGCGGGGTCCTACGAGCAGTACTTC.

The chain recombines TRBV5-1 with TRBJ1-5, with D possibly matching TRBD1 (5 bases). CDR3 length: 13 residues. Trimming pared 3 bases from V and 2 bases from J, leaving 6 bases between. From germline, CDR1 is SGHRS and CDR2 YFSETQ. The CDR3 loop reads CASSWDGNQPQHF. The CDR3 bases are TGCGCCAGCAGCTGGGACGGCAATCAGCCCCAGCATTTT.

The chain couples TRBV4-1 to TRBJ1-6, with D unclear. Germline V gene lookup returns CDR1 MGHRA and CDR2 YSYEKL. Trimming took 0 bases from V and 7 from J, leaving 10 bases between them. The CDR3 has 15 amino acids. CDR3 in DNA: TGCGCCAGCAGCCAAGAAGTTAACGGAAATTCACCCCTCCACTTT. Translated: CASSQEVNGNSPLHF.

This clone has more than one count but fewer than ten. This sequence joins TRBV5-4 and TRBJ1-2, with D maybe TRBD1 (5 bases). Germline CDR1 is SGHNT and CDR2 is YYREEE (reference sequence). The CDR3 runs to 15 residues. The germline V and J ends were trimmed by 0 bases and 2 bases, with 11 bases remaining between them. The CDR3 loop is CASSLDPEGNYGYTF. For the CDR3, the DNA is TGTGCCAGCAGCTTGGACCCGGAGGGGAACTATGGCTACACCTTC.

The J gene is TRBJ2-2, the V gene TRBV11-2; D is unclear. In germline, CDR1 is SGHAT, CDR2 FQNNGV. This CDR3 comprises 12 residues. Trimming took off 5 bases at V and 1 base at J, with 2 bases between the two ends. The CDR3 here is CASSMNTGELFF. The CDR3 region has the DNA TGTGCCAGCAGCATGAACACCGGGGAGCTGTTTTTT.

In its sample, this clone was seen once. The chain combines TRBV19 with TRBJ1-3; no reliable D call. The CDR3 spans 14 residues. Germline-derived CDR1 and CDR2 are LNHDA and SQIVND (reference sequence). V was trimmed by 10 bases and J by 0 bases, leaving 13 bases between them. The CDR3 reads CATTSPGSGNTIYF. CDR3 DNA: TGTGCCACCACCTCTCCTGGCTCTGGAAACACCATATATTTT.

The rearrangement joins TRBV21-1 to TRBJ2-4; no check of the table's D call, TRBD2, against the DNA was made. TRBV21-1 is a recognized pseudogene. The CDR3 sequence is 16 residues long. The CDR3 DNA reads TGTGCCAGCAGCAAAAACGATTCCGGGGAGGGAAACATTCAGTACTTC. This gives the protein CASSKNDSGEGNIQYF.

V and J are TRBV4-1 and TRBJ2-4; 12 bases line up with TRBD2. J gave up 0 bases and V 2 bases, and 14 bases lay outside the gene matches. The length of the CDR3 is 21 residues. Germline lookup yields CDR1 MGHRA and CDR2 YSYEKL. DNA of the CDR3: TGCGCCAGCAGCCAACGAGGGGACAGCGGACTAGCGGGAATAGCCAAAAACATTCAGTACTTC. Encoded protein: CASSQRGDSGLAGIAKNIQYF.

The rearrangement links TRBV5-5 to TRBJ2-6; TRBD1 agrees at 8 bases. The ends lost 6 bases at V and 0 bases at J; junction bases unmatched: 11. This CDR3 region has 18 residues. Per germline, CDR1 SGHKS and CDR2 YYEKEE (reference sequence). CDR3 bases: TGTGCCAGCAACGGTCCGGGACAGGTAGACTCTGGGGCCAACGTCCTGACTTTC. This codes for CASNGPGQVDSGANVLTF.

This chain uses TRBV5-1 with TRBJ2-2; D is undetermined. The CDR3 is 14 amino acids. Germline V gene lookup returns CDR1 SGHRS and CDR2 YFSETQ. The V end was cut by 3 bases, the J end by 1 base, with 7 bases between. CDR3 sequence (DNA): TGCGCCAGCAGCTGGGGTGGGAACACCGGGGAGCTGTTTTTT. Protein sequence: CASSWGGNTGELFF.

In this sample, this clone turned up a few times. The chain is built from TRBV5-1 and TRBJ2-3; maybe TRBD2 (5 bases). The V and J ends lost 1 base and 4 bases respectively, with 10 bases between them. Germline V gene lookup returns CDR1 SGHRS and CDR2 YFSETQ. The CDR3 consists of 14 residues. The CDR3 here is CASSLYSRADTQYF. The DNA of the CDR3 is TGCGCCAGCAGCTTGTACTCGCGGGCAGATACGCAGTATTTT.

The chain joins TRBV5-1 to TRBJ1-2, with D unclear. This CDR3 contains 14 residues. V shed 2 bases and J shed 8 bases, with 16 bases lying between them. Germline-derived CDR1 and CDR2 are SGHRS and YFSETQ. The CDR3 loop is CASSFDPALGGYTF. For the CDR3, the DNA is TGCGCCAGCAGCTTTGATCCGGCGCTCGGGGGCTACACCTTC. Full variable domain (rest looked up from reference TRBV5-1 and TRBJ1-2): KAGVTQTPRYLIKTRGQQVTLSCSPISGHRSVSWYQQTPGQGLQFLFEYFSETQRNKGNFPGRFSGRQFSNSRSEMNVSTLELGDSALYLCASSFDPALGGYTFGSGTRLTVV.

The V gene is TRBV2, the J gene TRBJ2-3; no firm D call. This CDR3 is 14 amino acids long. V shed 4 bases and J shed 0 bases, with 8 bases lying between them. Looked up from germline, CDR1 is SNHLY and CDR2 is FYNNEI. The CDR3 DNA reads as TGTGCCAGCAGTGTGGGTCAGAGCACAGATACGCAGTATTTT. Encoded protein: CASSVGQSTDTQYF. The whole variable domain, filled in from reference TRBV2 and TRBJ2-3, reads EPEVTQTPSHQVTQMGQEVILRCVPISNHLYFYWYRQILGQKVEFLVSFYNNEISEKSEIFDDQFSVERPDGSNFTLKIRSTKLEDSAMYFCASSVGQSTDTQYFGPGTRLTVL.

This rearrangement joins TRBV9 to TRBJ1-5; no clear D. Between the trimmed V and J ends, which lost 4 bases and 3 bases, there was a span of 11 bases. Germline CDR1 and CDR2: SGDLS and YYNGEE. The CDR3 consists of 14 residues. The CDR3 here is CASSSGNFNQPQHF. DNA for the CDR3: TGTGCCAGCAGCTCCGGCAATTTCAATCAGCCCCAGCATTTT.